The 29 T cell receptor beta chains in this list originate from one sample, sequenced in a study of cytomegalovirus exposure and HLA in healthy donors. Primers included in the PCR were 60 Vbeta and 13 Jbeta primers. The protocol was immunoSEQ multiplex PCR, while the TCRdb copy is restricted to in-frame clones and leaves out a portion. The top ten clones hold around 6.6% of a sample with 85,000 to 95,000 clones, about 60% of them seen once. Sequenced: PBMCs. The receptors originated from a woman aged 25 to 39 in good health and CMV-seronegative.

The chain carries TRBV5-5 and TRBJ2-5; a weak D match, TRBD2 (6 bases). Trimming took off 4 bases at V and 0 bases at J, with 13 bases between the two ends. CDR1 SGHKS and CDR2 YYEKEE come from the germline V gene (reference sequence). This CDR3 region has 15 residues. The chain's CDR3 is CASSLRDLHQETQYF. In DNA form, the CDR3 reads TGTGCCAGCAGCCTCCGGGACTTACACCAAGAGACCCAGTACTTC.

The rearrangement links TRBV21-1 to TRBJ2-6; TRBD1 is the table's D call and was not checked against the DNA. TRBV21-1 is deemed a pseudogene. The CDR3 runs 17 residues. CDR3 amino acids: CASSKADSPPGANVLTF. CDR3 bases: TGTGCCAGCAGCAAGGCCGACAGCCCTCCTGGGGCCAACGTCCTGACTTTC.

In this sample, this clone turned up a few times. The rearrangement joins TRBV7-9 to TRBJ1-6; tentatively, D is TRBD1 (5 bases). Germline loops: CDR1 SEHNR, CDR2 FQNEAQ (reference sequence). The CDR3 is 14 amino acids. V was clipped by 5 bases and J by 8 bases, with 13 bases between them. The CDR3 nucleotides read TGTGCCAGCAGCAAGGGGTCAGCTTATTCACCCCTCCACTTT. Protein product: CASSKGSAYSPLHF.

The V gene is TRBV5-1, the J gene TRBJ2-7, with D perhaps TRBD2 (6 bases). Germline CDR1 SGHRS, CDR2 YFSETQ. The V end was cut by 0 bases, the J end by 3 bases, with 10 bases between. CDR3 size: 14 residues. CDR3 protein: CASSLVRGYYEQYF. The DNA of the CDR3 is TGCGCCAGCAGCTTGGTGCGGGGTTACTACGAGCAGTACTTC.

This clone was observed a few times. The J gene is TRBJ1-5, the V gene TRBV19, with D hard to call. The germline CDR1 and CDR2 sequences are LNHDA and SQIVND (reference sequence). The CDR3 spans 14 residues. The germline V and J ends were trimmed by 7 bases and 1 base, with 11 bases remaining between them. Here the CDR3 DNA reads TGTGCCAGTACCCCACTTATCAGCAATCAGCCCCAGCATTTT. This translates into CASTPLISNQPQHF.

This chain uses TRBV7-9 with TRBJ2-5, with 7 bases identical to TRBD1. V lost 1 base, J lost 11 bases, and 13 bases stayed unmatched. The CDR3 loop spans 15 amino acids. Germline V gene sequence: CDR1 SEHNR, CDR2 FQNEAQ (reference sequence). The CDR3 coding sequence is TGTGCCAGCAGCTTAGGGCGGAGCAGGGGGTCGGAACAGTACTTC. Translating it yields CASSLGRSRGSEQYF.

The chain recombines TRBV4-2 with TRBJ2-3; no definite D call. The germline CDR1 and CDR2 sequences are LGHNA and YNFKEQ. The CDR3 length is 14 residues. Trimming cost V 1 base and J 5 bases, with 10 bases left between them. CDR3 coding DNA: TGTGCCAGCAGCCAAGGGCAGGCCGGAGATACGCAGTATTTT. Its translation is CASSQGQAGDTQYF.

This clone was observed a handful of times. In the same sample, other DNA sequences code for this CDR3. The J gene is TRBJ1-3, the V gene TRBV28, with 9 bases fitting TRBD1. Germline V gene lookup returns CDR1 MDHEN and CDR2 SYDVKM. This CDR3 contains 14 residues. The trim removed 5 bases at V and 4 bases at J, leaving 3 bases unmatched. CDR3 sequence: CASSPQGAGNTIYF. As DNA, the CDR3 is TGTGCCAGCAGTCCACAGGGGGCCGGAAACACCATATATTTT.

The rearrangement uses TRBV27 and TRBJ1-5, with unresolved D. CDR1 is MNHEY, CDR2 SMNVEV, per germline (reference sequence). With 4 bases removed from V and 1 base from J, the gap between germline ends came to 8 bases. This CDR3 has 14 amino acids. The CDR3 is CASSYGLSNQPQHF. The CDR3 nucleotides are TGTGCCAGCAGTTACGGACTGAGCAATCAGCCCCAGCATTTT.

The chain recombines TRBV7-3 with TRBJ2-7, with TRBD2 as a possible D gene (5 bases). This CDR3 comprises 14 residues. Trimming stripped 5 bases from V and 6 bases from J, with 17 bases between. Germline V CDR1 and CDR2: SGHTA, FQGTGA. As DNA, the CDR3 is TGTGCCAGCAGCCAGAACGGGATTACCGGCGAGCAGTACTTC. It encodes CASSQNGITGEQYF.

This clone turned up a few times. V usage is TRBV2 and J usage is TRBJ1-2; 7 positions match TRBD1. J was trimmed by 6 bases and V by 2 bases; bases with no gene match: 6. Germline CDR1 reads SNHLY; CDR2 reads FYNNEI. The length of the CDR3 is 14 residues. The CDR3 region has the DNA TGTGCCAGCAGTGAATTGGAAGGGGGCAATGGCTACACCTTC. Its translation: CASSELEGGNGYTF. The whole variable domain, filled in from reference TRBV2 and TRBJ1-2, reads EPEVTQTPSHQVTQMGQEVILRCVPISNHLYFYWYRQILGQKVEFLVSFYNNEISEKSEIFDDQFSVERPDGSNFTLKIRSTKLEDSAMYFCASSELEGGNGYTFGSGTRLTVV.

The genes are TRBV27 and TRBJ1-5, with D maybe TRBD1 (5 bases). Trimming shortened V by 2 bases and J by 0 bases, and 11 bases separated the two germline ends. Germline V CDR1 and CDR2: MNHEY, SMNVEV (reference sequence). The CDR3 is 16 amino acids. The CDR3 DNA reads TGTGCCAGCAGTTTAGTGGGGGGTTATAGCAATCAGCCCCAGCATTTT. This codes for CASSLVGGYSNQPQHF.

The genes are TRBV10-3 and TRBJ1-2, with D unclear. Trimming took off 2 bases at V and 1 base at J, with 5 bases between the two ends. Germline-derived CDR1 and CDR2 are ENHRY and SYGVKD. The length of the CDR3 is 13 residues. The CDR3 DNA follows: TGTGCCATCAGTGAGGAGGGTAACTATGGCTACACCTTC. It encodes CAISEEGNYGYTF.

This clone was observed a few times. CDR3 in DNA: TGCGCCAGCAGCCAAGGATCGGCAGGGGTCCTCTACGAGCAGTACTTC. Its protein is CASSQGSAGVLYEQYF. The V call is TRBV4-3, the J call TRBJ2-7, with D perhaps TRBD1 (6 bases). Trimming left V 1 base short and J 3 bases short, with 16 bases between. CDR3 length: 16 amino acids. Germline loops: CDR1 LGHNA, CDR2 YSLEER.

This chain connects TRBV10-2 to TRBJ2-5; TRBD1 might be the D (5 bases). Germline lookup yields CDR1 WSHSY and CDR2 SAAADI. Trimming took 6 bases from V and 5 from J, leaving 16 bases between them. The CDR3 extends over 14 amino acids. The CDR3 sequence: CASSLVRVGETQYF. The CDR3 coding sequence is TGCGCCAGCAGCCTGGTCAGGGTAGGGGAGACCCAGTACTTC.

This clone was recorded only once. The CDR3 is CASSERLSQAVSPLHF. For the CDR3, the DNA is TGTGCCAGCAGTGAAAGGTTGAGTCAGGCAGTATCACCCCTCCACTTT. V is TRBV6-1 and J is TRBJ1-6; D remains ambiguous. CDR1 is MNHNS and CDR2 is SASEGT in the germline V gene. The CDR3 is made up of 16 amino acids. Trimming shortened V by 2 bases and J by 10 bases, and 18 bases separated the two germline ends.

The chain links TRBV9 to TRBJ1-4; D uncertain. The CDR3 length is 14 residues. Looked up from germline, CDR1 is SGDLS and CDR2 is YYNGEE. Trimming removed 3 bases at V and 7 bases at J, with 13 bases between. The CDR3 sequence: CASSAQSSSEKLFF. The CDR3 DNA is TGTGCCAGCAGCGCTCAAAGTTCTAGTGAAAAACTGTTTTTT.

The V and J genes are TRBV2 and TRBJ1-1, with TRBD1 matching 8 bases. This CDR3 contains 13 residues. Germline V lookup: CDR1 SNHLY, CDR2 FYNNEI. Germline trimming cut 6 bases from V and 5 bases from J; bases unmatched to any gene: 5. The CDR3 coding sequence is TGTGCCAGCAGGGACAGGGCCTTAACTGAAGCTTTCTTT. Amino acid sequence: CASRDRALTEAFF.

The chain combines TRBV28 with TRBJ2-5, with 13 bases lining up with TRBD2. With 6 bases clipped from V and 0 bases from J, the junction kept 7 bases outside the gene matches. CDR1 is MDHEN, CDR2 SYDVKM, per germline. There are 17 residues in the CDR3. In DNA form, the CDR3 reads TGTGCCAGCAGCCCGGGACTAGCGGGGAAGTACCAAGAGACCCAGTACTTC. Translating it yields CASSPGLAGKYQETQYF.

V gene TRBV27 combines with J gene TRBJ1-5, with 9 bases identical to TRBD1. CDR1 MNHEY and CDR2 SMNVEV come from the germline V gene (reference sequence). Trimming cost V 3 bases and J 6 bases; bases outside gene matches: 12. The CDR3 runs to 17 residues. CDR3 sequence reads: CASSFLGRDRVSQPQHF. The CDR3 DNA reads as TGTGCCAGCAGTTTTCTGGGCCGGGACAGGGTTAGTCAGCCCCAGCATTTT.

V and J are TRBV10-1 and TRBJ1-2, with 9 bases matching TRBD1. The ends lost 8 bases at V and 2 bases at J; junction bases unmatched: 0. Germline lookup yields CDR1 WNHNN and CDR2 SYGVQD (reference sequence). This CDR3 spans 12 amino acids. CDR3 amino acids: CASGTGNYGYTF. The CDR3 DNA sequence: TGCGCCAGCGGGACAGGGAACTATGGCTACACCTTC.

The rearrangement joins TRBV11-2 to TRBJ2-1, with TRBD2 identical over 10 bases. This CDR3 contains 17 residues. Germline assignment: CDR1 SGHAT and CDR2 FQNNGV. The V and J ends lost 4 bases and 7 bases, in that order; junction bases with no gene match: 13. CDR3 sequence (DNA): TGTGCCAGCAGCTCCGCCGGGACTAGCGTTTTAATGAATGAGCAGTTCTTC. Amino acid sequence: CASSSAGTSVLMNEQFF.

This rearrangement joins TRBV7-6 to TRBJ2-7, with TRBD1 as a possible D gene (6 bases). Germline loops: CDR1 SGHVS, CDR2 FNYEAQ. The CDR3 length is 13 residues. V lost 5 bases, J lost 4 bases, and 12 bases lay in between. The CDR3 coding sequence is TGTGCCAGCAGCGTACAGGGTGGATACGAGCAGTACTTC. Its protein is CASSVQGGYEQYF.

Here the CDR3 DNA reads TGTGCCAGCAGCTTACGCCGGGCCTACGAGCAGTACTTC. Amino acids: CASSLRRAYEQYF. The chain is built from TRBV11-2 and TRBJ2-7; no definite D call. The length of the CDR3 is 13 residues. Germline loops: CDR1 SGHAT, CDR2 FQNNGV. The ends were cut back, 2 bases at V and 2 bases at J, with 7 bases in the middle.

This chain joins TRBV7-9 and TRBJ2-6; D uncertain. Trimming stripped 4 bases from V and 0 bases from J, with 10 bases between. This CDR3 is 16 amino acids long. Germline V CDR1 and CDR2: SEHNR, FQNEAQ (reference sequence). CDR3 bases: TGTGCCAGCAGCTCCCGAACTACCTCTGGGGCCAACGTCCTGACTTTC. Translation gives CASSSRTTSGANVLTF.

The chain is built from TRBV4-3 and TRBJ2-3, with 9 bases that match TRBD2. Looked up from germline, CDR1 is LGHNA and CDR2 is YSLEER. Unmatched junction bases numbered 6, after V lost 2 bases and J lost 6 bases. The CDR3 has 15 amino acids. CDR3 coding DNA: TGCGCCAGCAGCCAATATTCCCTAGCGGGGGATACGCAGTATTTT. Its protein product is CASSQYSLAGDTQYF.

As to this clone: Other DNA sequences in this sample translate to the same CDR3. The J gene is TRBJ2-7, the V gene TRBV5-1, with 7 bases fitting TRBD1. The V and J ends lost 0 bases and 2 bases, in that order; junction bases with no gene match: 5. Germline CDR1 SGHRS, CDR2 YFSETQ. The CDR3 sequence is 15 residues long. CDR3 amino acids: CASSLDGQGAYEQYF. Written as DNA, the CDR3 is TGCGCCAGCAGCTTGGACGGGCAGGGGGCCTACGAGCAGTACTTC.

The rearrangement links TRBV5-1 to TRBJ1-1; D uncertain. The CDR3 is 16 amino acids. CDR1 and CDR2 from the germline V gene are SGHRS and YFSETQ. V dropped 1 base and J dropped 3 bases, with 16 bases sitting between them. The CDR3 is CASSLWAGRSDTEAFF. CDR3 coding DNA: TGCGCCAGCAGCTTGTGGGCCGGGAGATCCGACACTGAAGCTTTCTTT.

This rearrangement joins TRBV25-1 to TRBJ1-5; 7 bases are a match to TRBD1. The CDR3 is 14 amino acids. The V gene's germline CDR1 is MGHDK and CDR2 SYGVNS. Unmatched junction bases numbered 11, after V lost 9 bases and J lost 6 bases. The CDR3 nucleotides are TGTGCCAGGCCCCTAGGGGGCTTTGGTCAGCCCCAGCATTTT. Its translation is CARPLGGFGQPQHF.